A selection of T cell receptor beta chains follows, all from one sample in a study of T cells in Graves' hyperthyroidism and ophthalmopathy. TCRdb called the multiplex PCR reads again in MiXCR, with one record for every CDR3 protein. The sample lists more than 450,000 distinct CDR3 sequences, roughly 21% occurring once. Source material: blood. All receptors come from a middle-aged man with Graves' ophthalmopathy. Each CDR3 is given with its conserved first and last residue. The D gene is left open where the match is weak. Clone size is given for some rows only: seen once, a few or many times, or a class if the clone is expanded.

j_call v_call d_call clone_size cdr3_nt cdr3_aa
TRBJ2-7 TRBV7-9 - - TGTGCCAGCAGCTTACAACAGGGAGCCGAGCAGTACTTC CASSLQQGAEQYF
TRBJ2-5 TRBV6-1 - many TGTGCCAGCAGTGAACCCCGGATTACGGGAAGAGGTACCCAGTACTTC CASSEPRITGRGTQYF
TRBJ2-3 TRBV20-1 TRBD2 many TGCAGTGCTCTTAGGACTAGCGGCTTCACAGATACGCAGTATTTT CSALRTSGFTDTQYF
TRBJ2-7 TRBV28 - many TGTGCCAGCAGTTTTGGGCAGGGGACGCCCTACGAGCAGTACTTC CASSFGQGTPYEQYF
TRBJ2-5 TRBV4-3 TRBD2 - TGCGCCAACAGCCGGGGAGGGGACCAAGAGACCCAGTACTTC CANSRGGDQETQYF
TRBJ2-7 TRBV20-1 - few TGCAGTGCTAGGTGGGGGACGCCCTACGAGCAGTACTTC CSARWGTPYEQYF
TRBJ1-1 TRBV16 TRBD1 - TGTGCCAGCAGCCAATCACAGGGGAGAACTGAAGCTTTCTTT CASSQSQGRTEAFF
TRBJ1-1 TRBV28 - many TGTGCCAGCAGTTTAACGGAGGGGGTCGACACTGAAGCTTTCTTT CASSLTEGVDTEAFF
TRBJ1-3 TRBV7-8 - few TGTGCCAGCAGCTTAACAAACACCATATATTTT CASSLTNTIYF
TRBJ2-2 TRBV5-5 TRBD1 many TGTGCCAGCAGCTTGGAGGACAGGGCGAACACCGGGGAGCTGTTTTTT CASSLEDRANTGELFF
TRBJ2-1 TRBV3-1 TRBD1 many TGTGCCAGCAGCCAGGGGACAGTCAATGAGCAGTTCTTC CASSQGTVNEQFF